This note documents a single T cell receptor (beta chain) sequence. Synthetic TCR analog templates were added to each PCR reaction. Repertoires were generated with immunoSEQ multiplex PCR, while TCRdb's copy carries only in-frame clones and drops some. The table lists 100,000 to 150,000 clones, 84% of them singletons. Time point specified: pretreatment peripheral blood. Trimming removed 2 bases at V and 5 bases at J, with 9 bases between. Germline V gives CDR1 SGHTA, CDR2 FQGTGA. The CDR3 is 13 amino acids. This entry comes from a study of PD-L1 blockade in urothelial cancer. Study background: When blood samples were assessed, the median T cell count was about 140,000.

This TCR was sampled from a man between 45 and 60 years old with urothelial cancer. Material: PBMCs, obtained around atezolizumab (anti-PD-L1) treatment. The rearrangement joins TRBV7-3 to TRBJ2-5; D is possibly TRBD1 (5 bases). DNA of the CDR3: TGTGCCAGCAGCTTAGACAGTTACGAGACCCAGTACTTC. Amino acid sequence: CASSLDSYETQYF. Looking up the rest from reference TRBV7-3 and TRBJ2-5 gives the full variable domain: GAGVSQTPSNKVTEKGKYVELRCDPISGHTALYWYRQSLGQGPEFLIYFQGTGAADDSGLPNDRFFAVRPEGSVSTLKIQRTERGDSAVYLCASSLDSYETQYFGPGTRLLVL.